This T cell receptor beta chain was sequenced during a study of blood T cell repertoires in COVID-19 (dated by TCRdb to about 2020). At the level of the whole study: Samples from collaborators originated in the United States, Italy and Spain and spanned both the acute and convalescent phases of COVID-19. The material from the prospective study consisted of cDNA or gDNA derived from T cells, B-cell-depleted T cells, or PBMCs. Subjects who had been exposed to COVID-19, were actively infected with it, or had recovered from it provided the deeply sampled blood TCRbeta repertoires that made up the dataset. A freely available public database, intended as a resource for researchers studying the immune response to SARS-CoV-2, is where the repertoires were released. The samples were drawn from two sources: the first 160 participants of the ongoing ImmuneRACE study, and over 1,000 subjects contributed by 6 global collaborators. Nearly every sample came with metadata listing a de-identified subject ID, COVID-19 status, age in years and sex. Where HLA class I and class II types were available, the types were taken from metadata supplied by the sample provider, not from assay-based typing. Overall results and qualifications from the work: The amount of clinical and demographic metadata varied by source and participant and was provided uncurated.

The CDR3 starts with the cysteine, ends with the phenylalanine, and has 13 residues. Solely the CDR3 DNA is kept, with 39 bases framed from the first base. Per the germline V gene, MNHNS is the CDR1 and SASEGT is the CDR2. The germline ends are 4 bases apart after V is trimmed by 3 bases and J by 4 bases. Each collaborating institution followed its own protocols to collect whole blood in K2EDTA tubes. For TCRbeta analysis, collaborator samples were shipped as frozen whole blood, as isolated PBMCs, or as DNA extracted from either sample type. As for this clone: Its antigen target is currently unknown. Base qualities are not at hand, and no much larger clone is one base apart.

TCRbeta CDR3 regions were amplified from genomic DNA using the immunoSEQ Assay, a bias-controlled multiplex PCR. Regarding the original processing steps: Within the assay, amplification of reference gene primers was used to estimate how many nucleated cells each sample contained. To quantify the absolute abundance of each unique TCRbeta CDR3 rearrangement, sequence reads were collapsed and filtered. For each sample, productive Simpson clonality was calculated as the square root of Simpson's diversity index over productive rearrangements. The table was pulled from immuneACCESS by TCRdb, which kept in-frame rearrangements only. Such tables lose some clones; where checked, under half of the loss comes from unresolved V genes, and the rest has no known cause. The DNA gave D and trimming, while V, J and clone size come from that table. The sample table shows about 190,000 clones, and about 88% are seen once. The top ten clones comprise approximately 1.1% of the sample.

This receptor was obtained from a young man with acute or convalescent COVID-19. The sequenced material came from peripheral blood. Recombination joined TRBV6-1 with TRBJ1-6; no D gene call is confident. The DNA sequence follows: TGTGCCAGCAGTGACCTTTATAATTCACCCCTCCACTTT. This codes for CASSDLYNSPLHF.